The 6 T cell receptor beta chains reported below all come from one sample, sequenced in a study of blood T cells in healthy people across ages. The use of a sample-barcoded 5' primer and a J-beta primer mix characterized a second PCR of about 7 to 12 cycles. A single record per CDR3 protein comes from TCRdb applying MiXCR to the 5' RACE reads. The sample carries 650,000 to 1,000,000 distinct CDR3 sequences, 30% to 45% recorded once. The sequenced material came from blood. These receptors came from a young man in good health.

This chain uses TRBV5-6 with TRBJ2-3; D gene ambiguous. The CDR3 totals 12 residues. With 4 bases removed from V and 4 bases from J, the gap between germline ends came to 7 bases. Germline CDR1 reads SGHDT; CDR2 reads YYEEEE. This CDR3 is CASSRFSDTQYF. CDR3 coding DNA: TGTGCCAGCAGCCGATTCTCAGATACGCAGTATTTT. Full variable domain (missing parts from reference TRBV5-6 and TRBJ2-3): DAGVTQSPTHLIKTRGQQVTLRCSPKSGHDTVSWYQQALGQGPQFIFQYYEEEERQRGNFPDRFSGHQFPNYSSELNVNALLLGDSALYLCASSRFSDTQYFGPGTRLTVL.

This clonotype has only a few counts. The V gene is TRBV9, the J gene TRBJ2-1, with 7 bases matching TRBD1. The J call is doubtful: the DNA matches TRBJ2-7 better. CDR1 SGDLS and CDR2 YYNGEE come from the germline V gene. The CDR3 runs to 15 residues. CDR3 sequence (DNA): TGTGCCAGCAGCGTAGGACAGGGCCCCTACAATGAGCAGTACTTC. It yields the protein CASSVGQGPYNEQYF.

This clonotype was seen a few times. The chain employs TRBV10-3 and TRBJ2-7; D call uncertain. Looked up from germline, CDR1 is ENHRY and CDR2 is SYGVKD. Deletions cut 0 bases from V and 3 bases from J, with 9 bases between. The CDR3 consists of 14 residues. In DNA, the CDR3 is TGTGCCATCAGTGAGTCGTTTGGCTACTACGAGCAGTACTTC. It specifies CAISESFGYYEQYF.

This clonotype showed up just a few times. The chain joins TRBV19 to TRBJ2-3; 10 bases fit TRBD1. Unmatched junction bases numbered 8, after V lost 5 bases and J lost 6 bases. This CDR3 contains 15 residues. Germline V gives CDR1 LNHDA, CDR2 SQIVND (reference sequence). The CDR3 nucleotides read TGTGCCAGTAGTGAAGACAGGGGGCAATCCGATACGCAGTATTTT. Protein: CASSEDRGQSDTQYF.

This clonotype came up a few times. The rearrangement uses TRBV2 and TRBJ1-2; tentatively, D is TRBD1 (6 bases). Trimming stripped 7 bases from V and 1 base from J, with 16 bases between. Germline V gives CDR1 SNHLY, CDR2 FYNNEI. This CDR3 is built from 15 residues. The CDR3: CASTYETGFNYGYTF. CDR3 bases: TGTGCCAGCACCTATGAGACAGGCTTTAACTATGGCTACACCTTC. Full variable domain (missing parts from reference TRBV2 and TRBJ1-2): EPEVTQTPSHQVTQMGQEVILRCVPISNHLYFYWYRQILGQKVEFLVSFYNNEISEKSEIFDDQFSVERPDGSNFTLKIRSTKLEDSAMYFCASTYETGFNYGYTFGSGTRLTVV.

V usage is TRBV4-2 and J usage is TRBJ2-1; D unclear. V lost 1 base to trimming and J lost 5 bases, with 21 bases between them. The CDR3 is 18 amino acids. The germline V gene has CDR1 LGHNA and CDR2 YNFKEQ. The CDR3 sequence: CASSQVSIRLSQNNEQFF. DNA for the CDR3: TGTGCCAGCAGCCAAGTTTCGATTCGACTCTCCCAAAACAATGAGCAGTTCTTC.